The clone carrying this T cell receptor (beta chain) was observed a single time. These data are taken from a study of CD8 T cells in Susac syndrome. The study sequenced TCR beta in blood CD8+ and CD4+ T cells. Negative isolation was used for CD8+ and CD4+ T cells and FACS enrichment for TEMRA cells. RNA in amounts of roughly 0.5 to 1 ug was reverse transcribed with random hexamers. TCR beta CDR3 was amplified by immunoSEQ multiplex PCR. This amplification extended across 54 Vbeta and 13 Jbeta segments. TCRdb ran MiXCR on the immunoSEQ multiplex PCR reads and lists one entry per CDR3 protein. The sample records around 300,000 distinct CDR3 sequences, about 89% being singletons. The CDR3 has 14 residues. Trimming shortened V by 5 bases and J by 4 bases, and 15 bases separated the two germline ends.

The sample was CD8+ T cells from PBMCs. This sequence was found in a human donor with multiple sclerosis. The rearrangement links TRBV12-3 or TRBV12-4 to TRBJ2-7; possibly TRBD1 for D (6 bases). The CDR3 DNA reads as TGTGCCAGCAGTAATTCGGGACAAACATACGAGCAGTACTTC. Protein product: CASSNSGQTYEQYF.